Reported below is one T cell receptor beta chain. By sample share, this clonotype is medium-sized (0.01 to 0.1%). Its antigen specificity is not known. No much larger clonotype is one base removed from it; base qualities were not supplied. The instrument given in TCRdb is Illumina MiSeq. In TCRdb, the public reads were trimmed at Q25 with fastp and aligned with MiXCR, with productive beta chains retained. Rows merge per CDR3 protein into single entries with the most common DNA and genes. The sample data list about 3,900 distinct CDR3 sequences, and roughly a tenth of these were observed just once. The top ten hold around 13% of the sample. This record belongs to a study. The germline V gene (reference sequence) provides CDR1 MNHNY and CDR2 SVGAGI. The CDR3 holds 16 amino acids from the cysteine to the phenylalanine. Only the CDR3 portion is preserved as DNA: 48 bases, with reading frame beginning at the first base. The V end loses 5 bases and the J end loses 4 bases, and a stretch of 20 bases separates them.

The sequencing input was CD4+ T cells from synovial fluid. The V and J genes are TRBV6-6 and TRBJ1-1, with an unclear D gene assignment. The clonotype comes from a human donor with rheumatoid arthritis. The nucleotide sequence reads TGTGCCAGCAGTACTCCGTCGGTAGGCGTGCTCACTGAAGCTTTCTTT. It translates as CASSTPSVGVLTEAFF.